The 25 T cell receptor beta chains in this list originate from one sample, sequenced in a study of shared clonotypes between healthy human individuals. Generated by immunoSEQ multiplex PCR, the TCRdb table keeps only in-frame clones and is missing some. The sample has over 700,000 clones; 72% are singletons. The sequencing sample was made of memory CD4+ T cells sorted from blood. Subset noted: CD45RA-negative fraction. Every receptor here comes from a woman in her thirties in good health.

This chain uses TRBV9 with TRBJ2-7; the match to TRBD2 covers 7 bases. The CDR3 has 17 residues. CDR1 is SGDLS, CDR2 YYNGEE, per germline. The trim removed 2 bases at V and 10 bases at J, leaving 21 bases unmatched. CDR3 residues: CASSVRWQRVERGAQYF. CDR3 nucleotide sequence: TGTGCCAGCAGCGTTCGGTGGCAGCGGGTCGAGCGGGGTGCTCAGTACTTC.

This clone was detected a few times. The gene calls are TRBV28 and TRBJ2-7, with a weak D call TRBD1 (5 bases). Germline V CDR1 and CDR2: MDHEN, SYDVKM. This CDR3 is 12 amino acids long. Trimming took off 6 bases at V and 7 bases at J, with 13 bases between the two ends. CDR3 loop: CASRRPGNEQYF. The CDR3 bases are TGTGCCAGCAGGCGACCAGGGAATGAGCAGTACTTC.

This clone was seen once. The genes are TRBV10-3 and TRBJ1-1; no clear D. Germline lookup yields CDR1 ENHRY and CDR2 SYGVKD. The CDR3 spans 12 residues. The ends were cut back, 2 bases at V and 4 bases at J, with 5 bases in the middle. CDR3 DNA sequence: TGTGCCATCAGTGAGAAGGTCACTGAAGCTTTCTTT. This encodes CAISEKVTEAFF.

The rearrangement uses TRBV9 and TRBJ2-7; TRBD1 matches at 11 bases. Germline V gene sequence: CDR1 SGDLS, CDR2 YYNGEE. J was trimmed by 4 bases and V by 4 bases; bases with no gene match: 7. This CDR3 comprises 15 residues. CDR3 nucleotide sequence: TGTGCCAGCAGCCCCGGGACAGGGGGGCGGTACGAGCAGTACTTC. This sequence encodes CASSPGTGGRYEQYF.

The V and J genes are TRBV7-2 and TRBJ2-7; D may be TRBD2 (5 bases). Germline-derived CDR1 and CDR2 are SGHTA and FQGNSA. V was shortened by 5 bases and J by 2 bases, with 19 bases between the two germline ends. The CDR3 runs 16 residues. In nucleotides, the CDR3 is TGTGCCAGCAGCCATCCTCCTGACTTTAGCGCCTACGAGCAGTACTTC. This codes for CASSHPPDFSAYEQYF.

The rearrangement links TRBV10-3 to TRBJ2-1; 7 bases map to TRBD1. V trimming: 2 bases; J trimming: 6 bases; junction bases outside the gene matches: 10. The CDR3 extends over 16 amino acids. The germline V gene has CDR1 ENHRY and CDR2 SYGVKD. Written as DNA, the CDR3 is TGTGCCATCAGTGAGCCGGGACAGCCAAGGCCCAATGAGCAGTTCTTC. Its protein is CAISEPGQPRPNEQFF.

This chain's CDR3 is CASSFTSGQNSGANVLTF. The CDR3 nucleotides are TGCGCCAGCAGCTTCACCTCGGGACAGAACTCTGGGGCCAACGTCCTGACTTTC. The chain links TRBV5-1 to TRBJ2-6, with 7 bases aligning to TRBD1. V gave up 2 bases and J gave up 0 bases; unmatched junction bases: 8. CDR3 length equals 18 residues. Germline V gene sequence: CDR1 SGHRS, CDR2 YFSETQ.

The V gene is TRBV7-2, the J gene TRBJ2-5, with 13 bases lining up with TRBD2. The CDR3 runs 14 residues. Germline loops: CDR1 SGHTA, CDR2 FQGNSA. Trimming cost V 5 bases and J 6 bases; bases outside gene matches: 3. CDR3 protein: CASSHGTSGKTQYF. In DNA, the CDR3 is TGTGCCAGCAGCCACGGGACTAGCGGGAAGACCCAGTACTTC.

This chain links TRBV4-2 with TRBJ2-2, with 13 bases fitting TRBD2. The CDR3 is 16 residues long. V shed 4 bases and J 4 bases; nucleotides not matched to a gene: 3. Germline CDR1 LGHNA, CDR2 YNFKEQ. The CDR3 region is CASSRTSGRATGELFF. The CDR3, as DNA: TGTGCCAGCAGCCGTACTAGCGGGAGGGCCACCGGGGAGCTGTTTTTT.

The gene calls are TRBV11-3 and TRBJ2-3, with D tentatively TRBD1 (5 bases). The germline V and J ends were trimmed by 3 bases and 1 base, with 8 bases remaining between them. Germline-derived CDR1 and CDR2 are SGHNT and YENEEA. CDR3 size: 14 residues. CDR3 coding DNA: TGTGCCAGCAGCTTCCAGGGCCGCACAGATACGCAGTATTTT. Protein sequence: CASSFQGRTDTQYF. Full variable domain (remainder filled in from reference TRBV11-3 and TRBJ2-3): EAGVVQSPRYKIIEKKQPVAFWCNPISGHNTLYWYLQNLGQGPELLIRYENEEAVDDSQLPKDRFSAERLKGVDSTLKIQPAELGDSAVYLCASSFQGRTDTQYFGPGTRLTVL.

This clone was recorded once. CDR3 region: CASTPKRQALGEQYF. In nucleotides, the CDR3 is TGTGCCAGCACTCCTAAGCGGCAGGCCCTCGGCGAGCAGTACTTC. V gene TRBV28 combines with J gene TRBJ2-7; weak D call: TRBD2 (5 bases). Germline CDR1 and CDR2: MDHEN and SYDVKM. V was cut by 7 bases and J by 6 bases, with 22 bases left in between. The CDR3 length is 15 residues.

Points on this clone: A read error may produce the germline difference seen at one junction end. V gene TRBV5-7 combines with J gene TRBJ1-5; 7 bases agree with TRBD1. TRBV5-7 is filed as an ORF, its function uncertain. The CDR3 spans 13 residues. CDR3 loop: CASSFRGNQPQHF. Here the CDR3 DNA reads TGTGCTAGCAGCTTCAGGGGGAATCAGCCCCAGCATTTT.

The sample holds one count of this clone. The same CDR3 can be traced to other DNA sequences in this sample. CDR3 in amino acids: CASSPGQGTKNIQYF. The DNA of the CDR3 is TGTGCCAGCAGCCCGGGACAGGGAACCAAAAACATTCAGTACTTC. The V and J genes are TRBV11-3 and TRBJ2-4; 9 bases are a match to TRBD1. This CDR3 has 15 amino acids. V lost 5 bases and J lost 2; bases outside the gene matches: 4. Germline V CDR1 and CDR2: SGHNT, YENEEA.

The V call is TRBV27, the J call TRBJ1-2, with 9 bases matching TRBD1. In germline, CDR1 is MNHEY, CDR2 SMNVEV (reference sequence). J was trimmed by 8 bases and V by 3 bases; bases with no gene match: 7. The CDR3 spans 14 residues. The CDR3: CASSFIRDRDGYTF. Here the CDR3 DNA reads TGTGCCAGCAGTTTCATCCGGGACAGGGACGGCTACACCTTC.

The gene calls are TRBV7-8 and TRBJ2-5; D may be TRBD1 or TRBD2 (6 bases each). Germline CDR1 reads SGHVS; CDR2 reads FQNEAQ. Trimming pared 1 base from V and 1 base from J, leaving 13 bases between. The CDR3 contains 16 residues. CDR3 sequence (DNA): TGTGCCAGCAGCTTAGGGCAGGGGAGGTTCCAAGAGACCCAGTACTTC. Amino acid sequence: CASSLGQGRFQETQYF.

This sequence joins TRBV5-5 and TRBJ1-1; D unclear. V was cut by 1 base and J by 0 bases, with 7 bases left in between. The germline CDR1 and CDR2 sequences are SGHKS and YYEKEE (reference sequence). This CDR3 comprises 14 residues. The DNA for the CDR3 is TGTGCCAGCAGCTTGCTAGTTATGAACACTGAAGCTTTCTTT. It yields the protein CASSLLVMNTEAFF.

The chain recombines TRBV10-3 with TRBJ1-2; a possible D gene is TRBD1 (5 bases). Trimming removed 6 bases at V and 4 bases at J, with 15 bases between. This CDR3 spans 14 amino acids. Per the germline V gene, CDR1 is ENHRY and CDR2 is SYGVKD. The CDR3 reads CAIRTERQSYGYTF. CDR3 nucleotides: TGTGCCATCAGGACAGAACGACAGAGCTATGGCTACACCTTC.

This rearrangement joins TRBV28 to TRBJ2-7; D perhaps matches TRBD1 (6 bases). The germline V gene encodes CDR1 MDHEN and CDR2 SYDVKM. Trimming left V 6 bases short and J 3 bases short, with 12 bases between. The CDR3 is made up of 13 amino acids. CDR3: CASRAGAVYEQYF. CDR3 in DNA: TGTGCCAGCAGGGCAGGGGCAGTCTACGAGCAGTACTTC. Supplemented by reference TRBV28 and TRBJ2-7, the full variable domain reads DVKVTQSSRYLVKRTGEKVFLECVQDMDHENMFWYRQDPGLGLRLIYFSYDVKMKEKGDIPEGYSVSREKKERFSLILESASTNQTSMYLCASRAGAVYEQYFGPGTRLTVT.

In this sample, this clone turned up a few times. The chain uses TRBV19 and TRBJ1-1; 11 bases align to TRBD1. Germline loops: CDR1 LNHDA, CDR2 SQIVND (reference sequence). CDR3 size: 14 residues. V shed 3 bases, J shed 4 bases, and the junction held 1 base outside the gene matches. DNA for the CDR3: TGTGCCAGTAGTATGGGGACAGGGGGCACTGAAGCTTTCTTT. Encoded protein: CASSMGTGGTEAFF.

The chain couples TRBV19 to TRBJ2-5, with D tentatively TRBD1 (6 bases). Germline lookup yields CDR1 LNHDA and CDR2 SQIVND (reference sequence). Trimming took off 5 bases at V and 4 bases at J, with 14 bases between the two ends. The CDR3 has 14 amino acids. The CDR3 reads CASSSQGGVETQYF. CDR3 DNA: TGTGCCAGTAGTTCACAGGGTGGGGTAGAGACCCAGTACTTC.

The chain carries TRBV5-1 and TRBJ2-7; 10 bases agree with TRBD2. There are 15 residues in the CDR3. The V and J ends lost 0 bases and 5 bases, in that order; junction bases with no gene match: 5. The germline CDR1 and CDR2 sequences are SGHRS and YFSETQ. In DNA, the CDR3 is TGCGCCAGCAGCTTGGTCGGGACTAGCGATAACGAGCAGTACTTC. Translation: CASSLVGTSDNEQYF.

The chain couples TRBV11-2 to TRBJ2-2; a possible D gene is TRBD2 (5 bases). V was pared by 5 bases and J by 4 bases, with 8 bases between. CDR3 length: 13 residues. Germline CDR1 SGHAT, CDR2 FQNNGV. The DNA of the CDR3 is TGTGCCAGCAGCAGGGAGTTCACCGGGGAGCTGTTTTTT. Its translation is CASSREFTGELFF.

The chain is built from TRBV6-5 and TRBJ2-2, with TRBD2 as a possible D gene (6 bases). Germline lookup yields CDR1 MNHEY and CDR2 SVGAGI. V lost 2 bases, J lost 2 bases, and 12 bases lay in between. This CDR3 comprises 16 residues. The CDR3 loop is CASSYTAGLNTGELFF. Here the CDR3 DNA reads TGTGCCAGCAGTTACACAGCGGGCCTCAACACCGGGGAGCTGTTTTTT.

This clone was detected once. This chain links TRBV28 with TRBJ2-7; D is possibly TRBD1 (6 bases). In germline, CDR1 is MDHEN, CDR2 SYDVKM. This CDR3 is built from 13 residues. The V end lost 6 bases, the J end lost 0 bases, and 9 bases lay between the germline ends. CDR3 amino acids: CASRVDSSYEQYF. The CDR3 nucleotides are TGTGCCAGCAGAGTGGACAGCTCCTACGAGCAGTACTTC.

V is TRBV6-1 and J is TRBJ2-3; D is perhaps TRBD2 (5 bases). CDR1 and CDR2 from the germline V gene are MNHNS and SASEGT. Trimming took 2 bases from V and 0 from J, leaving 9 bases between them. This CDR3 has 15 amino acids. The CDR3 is CASSETWTSTDTQYF. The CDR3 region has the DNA TGTGCCAGCAGTGAAACCTGGACTAGCACAGATACGCAGTATTTT.